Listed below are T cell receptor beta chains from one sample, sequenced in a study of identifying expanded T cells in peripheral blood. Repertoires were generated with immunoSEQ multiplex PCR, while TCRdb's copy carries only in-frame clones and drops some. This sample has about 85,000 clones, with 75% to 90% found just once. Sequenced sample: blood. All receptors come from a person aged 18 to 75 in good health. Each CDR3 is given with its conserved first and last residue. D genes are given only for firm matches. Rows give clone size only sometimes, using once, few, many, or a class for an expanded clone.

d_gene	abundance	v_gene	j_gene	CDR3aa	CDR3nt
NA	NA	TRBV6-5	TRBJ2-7	CASSYSDRQTEQYF	TGTGCCAGCAGTTACTCCGACAGGCAAACCGAGCAGTACTTC
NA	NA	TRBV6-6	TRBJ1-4	CASSSDLEKLFF	TGTGCCAGCAGCTCTGATTTAGAAAAACTGTTTTTT
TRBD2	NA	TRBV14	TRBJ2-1	CASSQGGLAEFFSYNEQFF	TGTGCCAGCAGCCAAGGGGGACTAGCGGAGTTTTTCTCCTACAATGAGCAGTTCTTC
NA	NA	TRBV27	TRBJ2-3	CASKGDTQYF	TGTGCCAGCAAAGGGGATACGCAGTATTTT
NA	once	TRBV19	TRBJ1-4	CASSPRQERKLFF	TGTGCCAGTAGTCCCCGACAGGAAAGAAAACTGTTTTTT
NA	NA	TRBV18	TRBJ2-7	CASSPPAVVAKQYF	TGTGCCAGCTCACCACCGGCTGTGGTCGCGAAACAGTACTTT
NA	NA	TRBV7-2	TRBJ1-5	CASSLQGQGQPQHF	TGTGCCAGCAGCTTACAGGGTCAAGGGCAGCCCCAGCATTTT
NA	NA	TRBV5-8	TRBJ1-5	CASSSGPYSNQPQHF	TGTGCCAGCAGCTCGGGACCGTATAGCAATCAGCCCCAGCATTTT
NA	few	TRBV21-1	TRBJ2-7	CASSWGDGTGPYEQYF	NA
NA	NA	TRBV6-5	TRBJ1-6	CASTRSWDNSPLHF	TGTGCCAGCACCCGATCCTGGGATAATTCACCCCTCCACTTT
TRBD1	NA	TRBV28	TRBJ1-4	CASTPGGTGRVKGFF	TGTGCCAGCACACCGGGTGGGACAGGGAGAGTTAAAGGGTTTTTT
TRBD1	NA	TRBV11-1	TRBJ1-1	CASSLWTGDTEAFF	TGTGCCAGCAGCCTCTGGACAGGGGACACTGAAGCTTTCTTT
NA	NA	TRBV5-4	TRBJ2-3	CASSKFETAAQYF	TGTGCCAGCAGCAAATTCGAGACGGCGGCGCAGTATTTT
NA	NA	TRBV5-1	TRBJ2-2	CASSLDLATGSELFF	TGCGCCAGCAGCTTGGATCTGGCAACGGGCTCGGAGCTGTTTTTT
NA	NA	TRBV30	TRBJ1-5	CAWSGDFSNQPQHF	TGTGCCTGGAGCGGGGATTTCAGCAATCAGCCCCAGCATTTT
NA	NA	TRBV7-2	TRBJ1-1	CASSSRKTLSEAFF	TGTGCCAGCAGCTCTCGAAAGACATTGAGTGAAGCTTTCTTT
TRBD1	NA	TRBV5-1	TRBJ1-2	CASSADRGIGYTF	TGCGCCAGCAGCGCTGACAGGGGGATCGGCTACACCTTC
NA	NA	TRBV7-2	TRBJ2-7	CASSLASSSYEQYF	TGTGCCAGCAGCTTAGCCTCCAGCTCCTACGAGCAGTACTTC
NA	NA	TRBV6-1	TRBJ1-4	CASLVPGSEKLFF	TGTGCCAGCCTCGTTCCGGGGAGTGAAAAACTGTTTTTT
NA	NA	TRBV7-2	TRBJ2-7	CASSSQRTASYEQYF	TGTGCCAGCAGCAGCCAGAGGACAGCCTCCTACGAGCAGTACTTC
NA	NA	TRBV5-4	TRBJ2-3	CASSTREGTDTQYF	TGTGCCAGCAGCACCAGGGAAGGCACAGATACGCAGTATTTT
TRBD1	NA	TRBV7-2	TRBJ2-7	CASSLTGGARYEQYF	TGTGCCAGCAGTTTAACAGGGGGCGCGCGATACGAGCAGTACTTC
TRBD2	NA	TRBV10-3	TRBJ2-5	CAISEGAGYRLAAETQYF	TGTGCCATCAGTGAAGGGGCAGGATACCGACTAGCGGCAGAGACCCAGTACTTC
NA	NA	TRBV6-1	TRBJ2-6	CATGTENSGANVLTF	TGTGCCACGGGGACTGAGAACTCTGGGGCCAACGTCCTGACTTTC
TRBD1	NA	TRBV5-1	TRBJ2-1	CASSAMDRDDEQFF	TGCGCCAGCAGCGCCATGGACAGGGACGATGAGCAGTTCTTC
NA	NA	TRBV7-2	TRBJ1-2	CASSLQGGQIYGYTF	TGTGCCAGCAGCTTACAAGGCGGGCAAATCTATGGCTACACCTTC
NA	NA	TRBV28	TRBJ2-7	CASSLGGLSYEQYF	TGTGCCAGCAGTTTGGGGGGACTCTCCTACGAGCAGTACTTC
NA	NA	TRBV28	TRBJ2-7	CASSQIEDSYEQYF	TGTGCCAGCAGTCAGATAGAAGACAGCTACGAGCAGTACTTC
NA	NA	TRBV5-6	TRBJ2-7	CASSSGRYEQYF	TGTGCCAGCAGTTCGGGTCGGTACGAGCAGTACTTC
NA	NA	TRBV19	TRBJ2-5	CASSTLDGGQYF	TGTGCCAGTAGTACCCTCGACGGGGGCCAGTACTTC
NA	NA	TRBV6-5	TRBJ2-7	CASSYLERSYEQYF	TGTGCCAGCAGTTACCTGGAAAGGAGCTACGAGCAGTACTTC
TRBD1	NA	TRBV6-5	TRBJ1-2	CASRPYRGVGYGYTF	TGTGCCAGCAGGCCGTACAGGGGGGTTGGCTATGGCTACACCTTC
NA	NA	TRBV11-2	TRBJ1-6	CASSYDNSPLHF	TGTGCCAGCAGCTACGATAATTCACCCCTCCACTTT